This T cell receptor beta chain stems from a study of prognosis after radiotherapy for stage I lung cancer. Study summary: Stereotactic body radiotherapy was given without concurrent therapy in all patients.

Genomic DNA was subjected to two-round multiplex PCR for amplification of TCR beta CDR3. First-round PCR amplification was performed with primers specific to each TRBV and TRBJ gene. MiXCR was run by TCRdb on the multiplex PCR reads, yielding one entry per CDR3 protein. The table lists more than 9,500 distinct CDR3 sequences, around 40% of them singletons. This clonotype was seen ten or more times. Trimming took off 6 bases at V and 4 bases at J, with 19 bases between the two ends. The CDR3 covers 16 residues. Germline V gene sequence: CDR1 MNHNS, CDR2 SASEGT. J is TRBJ1-3 and V is TRBV6-1; possible D gene TRBD1, 6 bases. The sequence derives from a donor aged 50 or older with non-small cell lung cancer. The starting material was PBMCs, obtained before or after stereotactic body radiation therapy (not recorded which). CDR3 sequence: CASSPRLRGVGNTIYF. The CDR3 DNA reads TGTGCCAGCAGCCCTCGTCTCAGGGGAGTAGGAAACACCATATATTTT.